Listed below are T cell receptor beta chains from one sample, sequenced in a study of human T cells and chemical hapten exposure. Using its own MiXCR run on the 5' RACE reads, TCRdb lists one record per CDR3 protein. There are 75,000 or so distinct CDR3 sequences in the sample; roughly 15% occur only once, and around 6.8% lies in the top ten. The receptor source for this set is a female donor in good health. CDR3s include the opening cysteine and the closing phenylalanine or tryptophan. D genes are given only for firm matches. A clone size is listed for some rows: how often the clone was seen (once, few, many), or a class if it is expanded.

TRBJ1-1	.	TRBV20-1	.	CSASSSGYEAFF	TGCAGTGCTAGTAGTAGCGGATATGAAGCTTTCTTT
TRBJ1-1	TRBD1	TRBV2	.	CASIDDRGSREAFF	TGTGCCAGCATTGACGACAGGGGATCAAGGGAAGCTTTCTTT
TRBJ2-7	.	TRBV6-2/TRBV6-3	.	CASSFGGGAREQYF	TGTGCCAGCAGTTTCGGTGGAGGGGCGAGGGAGCAGTACTTC
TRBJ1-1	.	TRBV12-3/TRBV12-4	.	CASTLRHLNTEAFF	TGTGCCAGCACCCTTCGGCATTTGAACACTGAAGCTTTCTTT
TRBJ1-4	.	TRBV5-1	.	CASSPKPFEKLFF	TGCGCCAGCAGCCCTAAGCCTTTTGAAAAACTGTTTTTT
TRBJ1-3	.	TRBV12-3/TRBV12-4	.	CASSFLGAGGNTIYF	TGTGCCAGCAGTTTTTTGGGGGCCGGAGGAAACACCATATATTTT
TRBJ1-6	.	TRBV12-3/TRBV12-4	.	CASSFDNSPLHF	TGTGCCAGCAGTTTTGATAATTCACCCCTCCACTTT
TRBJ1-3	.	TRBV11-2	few	CASSPAGWTGNTIYF	TGTGCCAGCAGCCCAGCGGGATGGACCGGAAACACCATATATTTT
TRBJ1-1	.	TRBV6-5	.	CASSYGGLGTEAFF	TGTGCCAGCAGTTACGGAGGGTTAGGTACTGAAGCTTTCTTT
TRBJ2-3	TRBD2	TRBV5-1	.	CASTPGGETDTQYF	TGCGCCAGCACACCGGGGGGAGAGACAGATACGCAGTATTTT
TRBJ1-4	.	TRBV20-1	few	CSAHTRSNEKLFF	TGCAGTGCCCACACAAGGTCTAATGAAAAACTGTTTTTT
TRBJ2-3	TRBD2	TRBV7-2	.	CASSSNSGSTDTQYF	TGTGCCAGCAGCTCTAATAGCGGGAGTACAGATACGCAGTATTTT
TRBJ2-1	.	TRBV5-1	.	CASSPWTTSPNNEQFF	TGCGCCAGCAGTCCGTGGACTACTAGCCCAAACAATGAGCAGTTCTTC
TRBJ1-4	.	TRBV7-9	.	CASSSYRATNEKLFF	TGTGCCAGCAGCTCTTACAGGGCAACTAATGAAAAACTGTTTTTT
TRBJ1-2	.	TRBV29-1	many	CGGVSSGYTF	TGCGGTGGGGTTTCCTCCGGCTACACCTTC
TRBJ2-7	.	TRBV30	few	CAWSVGTGSYEQYF	TGTGCCTGGAGTGTTGGGACGGGATCCTACGAGCAGTACTTC
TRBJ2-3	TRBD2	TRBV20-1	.	CSASGGLAGGPLDTQYF	TGCAGTGCTAGTGGGGGACTAGCGGGAGGGCCGTTGGATACGCAGTATTTT
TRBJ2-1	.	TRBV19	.	CASSIEPLSYNEQFF	TGTGCCAGTAGTATAGAACCACTATCCTACAATGAGCAGTTCTTC
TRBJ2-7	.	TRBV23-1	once	CASSQGGAWDHEQYF	TGCGCCAGCAGTCAAGGGGGCGCGTGGGACCACGAGCAGTACTTC
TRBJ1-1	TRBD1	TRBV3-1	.	CASSLDRETEAFF	TGTGCCAGCAGCCTGGACAGGGAAACTGAAGCTTTCTTT
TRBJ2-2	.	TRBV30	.	CAWKWSVKNTGELFF	TGTGCCTGGAAATGGTCCGTAAAGAACACCGGGGAGCTGTTTTTT
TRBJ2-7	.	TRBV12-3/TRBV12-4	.	CASSVFASGEQYF	TGTGCCAGCAGTGTTTTCGCCTCGGGCGAGCAGTACTTC
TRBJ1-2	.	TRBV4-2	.	CASSQDFGLGNYGYTF	TGTGCCAGCAGCCAAGATTTCGGTTTGGGTAACTATGGCTACACCTTC
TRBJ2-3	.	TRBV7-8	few	CASSLGYRGARTDTQYF	TGTGCCAGCAGCTTAGGGTATAGGGGGGCACGAACAGATACGCAGTATTTT
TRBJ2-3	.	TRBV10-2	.	CASSTWTAPTDTQYF	TGCGCCAGCAGTACATGGACAGCCCCCACAGATACGCAGTATTTT
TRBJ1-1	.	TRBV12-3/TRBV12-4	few	CASRRVNTEAFF	TGTGCCAGCAGAAGGGTGAACACTGAAGCTTTCTTT
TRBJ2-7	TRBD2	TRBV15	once	CATSSGLAVDEQYF	TGTGCCACCAGCTCTGGACTAGCGGTGGACGAGCAGTACTTC
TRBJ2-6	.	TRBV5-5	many	CASSLVKASGANVLTF	TGTGCCAGCAGCTTGGTTAAAGCCTCTGGGGCCAACGTCCTGACTTTC
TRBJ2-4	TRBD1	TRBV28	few	CASSKNRGENIQYF	TGTGCCAGCAGTAAAAACAGGGGTGAAAACATTCAGTACTTC
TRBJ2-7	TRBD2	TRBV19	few	CASSNPLGGGPSYEQYF	TGTGCCAGTAGTAACCCTCTTGGGGGGGGACCCTCCTACGAGCAGTACTTC
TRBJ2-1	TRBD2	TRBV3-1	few	CASSPGTSGNYNEQFF	TGTGCCAGCAGCCCCGGGACTAGCGGCAACTACAATGAGCAGTTCTTC